One sample yielded the 27 T cell receptor beta chains listed below, sequenced in a study of OX40 agonist ivuxolimab in advanced cancers. TCRdb keeps only in-frame clones here, not all; method: immunoSEQ multiplex PCR. The table includes approximately 99,000 clones, 94% detected once. Sequencing used CD4+ or CD8+ T cells sorted from blood, obtained in a trial of the OX40 agonist ivuxolimab. The receptors here all came from an adult with an advanced solid tumor such as melanoma, head and neck, liver or kidney cancer.

J is TRBJ2-2 and V is TRBV11-3; TRBD2 matches 7 bases. Trimming at V came to 1 base and at J to 3 bases, leaving 8 bases not matched to a gene. This CDR3 contains 17 residues. Looked up from germline, CDR1 is SGHNT and CDR2 is YENEEA. CDR3 DNA: TGTGCCAGCAGCTTAGGCCGGCGGCGGGAGTACACCGGGGAGCTGTTTTTT. This encodes CASSLGRRREYTGELFF.

This chain connects TRBV5-1 to TRBJ1-5; TRBD1 agrees at 7 bases. Trimming cost V 5 bases and J 3 bases; bases outside gene matches: 8. Germline V lookup: CDR1 SGHRS, CDR2 YFSETQ. This CDR3 spans 15 amino acids. The CDR3 DNA reads as TGCGCCAGCAGACACACAGGGGCCGACAATCAGCCCCAGCATTTT. This sequence encodes CASRHTGADNQPQHF.

About this clone itself: This specimen includes other DNA sequences encoding the same CDR3. The chain couples TRBV5-1 to TRBJ1-5, with TRBD1 identical over 7 bases. CDR3 length equals 14 residues. J gave up 2 bases and V 2 bases, and 1 base lay outside the gene matches. Germline lookup yields CDR1 SGHRS and CDR2 YFSETQ. The CDR3, as DNA: TGCGCCAGCAGCTTAGGGGGCGGCAATCAGCCCCAGCATTTT. Translating gives CASSLGGGNQPQHF.

The chain joins TRBV4-1 to TRBJ2-2; 9 bases fit TRBD2. The CDR3 consists of 20 residues. In germline, CDR1 is MGHRA, CDR2 YSYEKL. The trim removed 4 bases at V and 7 bases at J, leaving 22 bases unmatched. This chain's CDR3 is CASSPRGGGGAAVLHGELFF. In DNA, the CDR3 is TGCGCCAGCAGCCCCCGAGGGGGCGGGGGGGCCGCGGTTCTACACGGGGAGCTGTTTTTT.

The chain joins TRBV4-3 to TRBJ2-7; 7 bases are a match to TRBD1. The germline gives CDR1 LGHNA, CDR2 YSLEER. The CDR3 has 18 residues. V shed 1 base, J shed 3 bases, and the junction held 15 bases outside the gene matches. The CDR3 nucleotides are TGCGCCAGCAGCCAAGCGAGGGATACAGGGGCGCCCGGCTACGAGCAGTACTTC. Residues: CASSQARDTGAPGYEQYF.

This chain uses TRBV19 with TRBJ2-3, with 10 bases that match TRBD2. V lost 5 bases to trimming and J lost 5 bases; unmatched junction nucleotides: 10. Germline V gene data show CDR1 as LNHDA and CDR2 as SQIVND (reference sequence). This CDR3 is built from 16 residues. CDR3 coding DNA: TGTGCCAGTAGTCCCCGAAGGATAGCGGGAGGAGATACGCAGTATTTT. Residues: CASSPRRIAGGDTQYF. The full variable domain, completed using reference TRBV19 and TRBJ2-3, is DGGITQSPKYLFRKEGQNVTLSCEQNLNHDAMYWYRQDPGQGLRLIYYSQIVNDFQKGDIAEGYSVSREKKESFPLTVTSAQKNPTAFYLCASSPRRIAGGDTQYFGPGTRLTVL.

J is TRBJ1-1 and V is TRBV6-1, with 7 bases fitting TRBD1. The V and J ends lost 1 base and 10 bases, in that order; junction bases with no gene match: 9. This CDR3 comprises 14 residues. Looked up from germline, CDR1 is MNHNS and CDR2 is SASEGT. CDR3 sequence: CASSEGRGILSAFF. DNA of the CDR3: TGTGCCAGCAGTGAAGGCAGGGGGATTTTGTCAGCTTTCTTT.

This clone was seen a few times. The CDR3 DNA follows: TGTGCCAGCTCAGGACTAGCGGGAGTCGGAGAGACCCAGTACTTC. Residues: CASSGLAGVGETQYF. The chain employs TRBV18 and TRBJ2-5, with 13 bases that match TRBD2. The CDR3 runs 15 residues. Trimming removed 5 bases from V and 4 bases from J; junction bases left unmatched: 4. CDR1 and CDR2 (germline): KGHSH, LQKENI.

The chain has TRBV19 and TRBJ2-1; the D gene is possibly TRBD2 (6 bases). Trimming stripped 1 base from V and 1 base from J, with 8 bases between. Germline V gene lookup returns CDR1 LNHDA and CDR2 SQIVND (reference sequence). The CDR3 consists of 15 residues. Here the CDR3 DNA reads TGTGCCAGTAGTATAGGGGGGGAATCCTACAATGAGCAGTTCTTC. Amino acid sequence: CASSIGGESYNEQFF.

This clone was counted a single time. The chain combines TRBV28 with TRBJ2-5; D gene unclear. The germline CDR1 and CDR2 sequences are MDHEN and SYDVKM. The CDR3 runs to 12 residues. V was trimmed by 6 bases and J by 4 bases, leaving 9 bases between them. This chain's CDR3 is CASSLTLETQYF. The CDR3, as DNA: TGTGCCAGCAGCCTAACTTTAGAGACCCAGTACTTC. The full variable domain, in which reference TRBV28 and TRBJ2-5 provide the parts outside the CDR3, is DVKVTQSSRYLVKRTGEKVFLECVQDMDHENMFWYRQDPGLGLRLIYFSYDVKMKEKGDIPEGYSVSREKKERFSLILESASTNQTSMYLCASSLTLETQYFGPGTRLLVL.

V is TRBV11-2 and J is TRBJ2-7; 9 nucleotides line up with TRBD1. Germline lookup yields CDR1 SGHAT and CDR2 FQNNGV. J was trimmed by 7 bases and V by 5 bases; bases with no gene match: 6. The CDR3 spans 13 residues. The CDR3 loop is CASSPGTGQEQYF. In DNA form, the CDR3 reads TGTGCCAGCAGCCCCGGGACAGGGCAGGAGCAGTACTTC.

V usage is TRBV5-4 and J usage is TRBJ2-1, with D perhaps assigned TRBD1 or TRBD2 (5 bases each). Germline assignment: CDR1 SGHNT and CDR2 YYREEE (reference sequence). Trimming took off 5 bases at V and 7 bases at J, with 19 bases between the two ends. CDR3 size: 15 residues. The CDR3 sequence is CASSPTGTTSNEQFF. In DNA form, the CDR3 reads TGTGCCAGCAGTCCAACCGGGACCACCTCTAATGAGCAGTTCTTC.

V gene TRBV27 combines with J gene TRBJ1-5; 7 nucleotides agree with TRBD1. The V gene end was trimmed by 6 bases and the J gene end by 4 bases; junction bases not matched to a gene: 6. This CDR3 contains 14 residues. Germline loops: CDR1 MNHEY, CDR2 SMNVEV (reference sequence). CDR3 sequence (DNA): TGTGCCAGCAGAAGGACAGGTCTTAATCAGCCCCAGCATTTT. Its protein is CASRRTGLNQPQHF.

The chain links TRBV19 to TRBJ1-4; a weak D match, TRBD1 (5 bases). Germline loops: CDR1 LNHDA, CDR2 SQIVND (reference sequence). The V and J ends lost 3 bases and 5 bases respectively, with 13 bases between them. The CDR3 totals 15 residues. CDR3 sequence: CASSIYGRVNEKLFF. The CDR3 DNA follows: TGTGCCAGTAGTATTTACGGCAGGGTGAATGAAAAACTGTTTTTT.

Concerning this clone: The same CDR3 can be traced to other DNA sequences in this sample. The chain combines TRBV18 with TRBJ1-1, with D tentatively TRBD1 (5 bases). Trimming removed 2 bases from V and 8 bases from J, with 6 bases in between. CDR1 and CDR2 from the germline V gene are KGHSH and LQKENI. This CDR3 spans 11 amino acids. The CDR3 region is CASSPGTEAFF. The CDR3 DNA is TGTGCCAGCTCACCAGGGACGGAAGCTTTCTTT. Variable domain in full (rest from reference TRBV18 and TRBJ1-1): NAGVMQNPRHLVRRRGQEARLRCSPMKGHSHVYWYRQLPEEGLKFMVYLQKENIIDESGMPKERFSAEFPKEGPSILRIQQVVRGDSAAYFCASSPGTEAFFGQGTRLTVV.

The chain carries TRBV15 and TRBJ2-7, with D perhaps matching TRBD1 or TRBD2 (5 bases each). V was trimmed by 0 bases and J by 7 bases, leaving 19 bases between them. CDR3 length equals 16 residues. In germline, CDR1 is LNHNV, CDR2 YYDKDF (reference sequence). The CDR3 region is CATSRDYGARRLEQYF. CDR3 DNA sequence: TGTGCCACCAGCAGAGATTACGGGGCTAGACGTCTAGAGCAGTACTTC.

V gene TRBV5-4 combines with J gene TRBJ2-6; D is perhaps TRBD2 (6 bases). Germline CDR1 is SGHNT and CDR2 is YYREEE (reference sequence). The CDR3 is made up of 15 amino acids. V shed 1 base and J shed 2 bases, with 7 bases lying between them. CDR3 bases: TGTGCCAGCAGCTTGTGGGGGGCTGGGGCCAACGTCCTGACTTTC. Translated, it gives CASSLWGAGANVLTF.

This sequence joins TRBV6-6 and TRBJ2-1, with 11 bases matching TRBD2. Losses at the gene ends were 6 bases for V and 7 bases for J; bases not matched to a gene: 8. Germline CDR1 and CDR2: MNHNY and SVGAGI (reference sequence). The CDR3 length is 15 residues. The CDR3 DNA reads TGTGCCAGCAGAGGCGGACTAGCGGGCGCTAATGAGCAGTTCTTC. This translates into CASRGGLAGANEQFF.

The chain recombines TRBV5-4 with TRBJ1-2; D not certain. Germline-derived CDR1 and CDR2 are SGHNT and YYREEE (reference sequence). Trimming took 1 base from V and 6 from J, leaving 10 bases between them. This CDR3 spans 13 amino acids. CDR3 sequence (DNA): TGTGCCAGCAGCTTGAAAGGGCCCCATGGCTACACCTTC. Protein: CASSLKGPHGYTF.

CDR3 residues: CASSPRGTSEKLFF. The CDR3 DNA reads TGCGCCAGCAGCCCCAGGGGGACTTCTGAAAAACTGTTTTTT. This sequence joins TRBV4-3 and TRBJ1-4, with 7 nucleotides matching TRBD1. The CDR3 runs 14 residues. Germline assignment: CDR1 LGHNA and CDR2 YSLEER. Trimming at V came to 4 bases and at J to 7 bases, leaving 6 bases not matched to a gene.

The chain recombines TRBV30 with TRBJ1-1; 8 nucleotides agree with TRBD1. The trim removed 4 bases at V and 9 bases at J, leaving 7 bases unmatched. CDR3 length: 12 residues. Germline V gives CDR1 GTSNPN, CDR2 SVGIG (reference sequence). The CDR3 sequence: CAWTRDRTKAFF. The CDR3 coding sequence is TGTGCCTGGACGCGGGACAGGACTAAAGCTTTCTTT.

The chain has TRBV6-5 and TRBJ2-3; D remains ambiguous. Germline V gives CDR1 MNHEY, CDR2 SVGAGI. This CDR3 is built from 13 residues. V gave up 6 bases and J gave up 4 bases, with 11 bases separating them. The CDR3: CASRPRGSDTQYF. As DNA, the CDR3 is TGTGCCAGCAGACCCCGAGGTTCAGATACGCAGTATTTT.

The chain uses TRBV4-3 and TRBJ1-4, with D unresolved. Germline CDR1 LGHNA, CDR2 YSLEER. The V end lost 1 base, the J end lost 12 bases, and 15 bases lay between the germline ends. CDR3 length equals 14 residues. The CDR3 is CASSQGRPTRELFF. CDR3 coding DNA: TGCGCCAGCAGCCAAGGTAGACCGACTAGGGAACTGTTTTTT.

The chain has TRBV9 and TRBJ2-1; 11 nucleotides line up with TRBD2. Trimming cost V 0 bases and J 6 bases; bases outside gene matches: 8. The CDR3 has 17 amino acids. Germline-derived CDR1 and CDR2 are SGDLS and YYNGEE. CDR3 nucleotides: TGTGCCAGCAGCGTAGACCCGACTAGCGGGAATCGCAATGAGCAGTTCTTC. Protein: CASSVDPTSGNRNEQFF.

This clone was found a few times. The chain combines TRBV7-2 with TRBJ2-1, with D unresolved. The CDR3 contains 15 residues. Trimming removed 1 base from V and 2 bases from J, with 9 bases in between. Germline assignment: CDR1 SGHTA and CDR2 FQGNSA. The CDR3 loop is CASSLGEGPYNEQFF. The CDR3 DNA follows: TGTGCCAGCAGCTTAGGGGAAGGGCCCTACAATGAGCAGTTCTTC.

This clone was seen a few times. The chain carries TRBV5-6 and TRBJ1-3; 9 nucleotides line up with TRBD1. After removal of 4 bases from V and 2 bases from J, the junction contained 4 bases not matched to a gene. The CDR3 runs to 15 residues. The germline V gene has CDR1 SGHDT and CDR2 YYEEEE. The CDR3, as DNA: TGTGCCAGCAGCAAGAGACAGGGGGCTGGAAACACCATATATTTT. Protein product: CASSKRQGAGNTIYF.

The chain recombines TRBV6-5 with TRBJ2-7, with D maybe TRBD1 (6 bases). From germline, CDR1 is MNHEY and CDR2 SVGAGI. The V and J ends lost 0 bases and 3 bases respectively, with 12 bases between them. The CDR3 consists of 15 residues. CDR3 DNA sequence: TGTGCCAGCAGTTACTCAACAGGGAACCTCTACGAGCAGTACTTC. Amino acids: CASSYSTGNLYEQYF.